This is a list of T cell receptor beta chains from one sample in a study of vaccination effects on CD4 cells after COVID-19. No antigen has been assigned to these receptors. Clones were read by immunoSEQ multiplex PCR, and TCRdb kept only the in-frame ones, dropping some. The sample holds about 70,000 clones, about 74% seen once. The input for sequencing was CD4+ T cells from PBMCs cultured without peptide, taken before COVID-19 vaccination. Receptors were obtained from a human donor who received a COVID-19 vaccine. The CDR3 runs from the conserved cysteine through the conserved F or W. D genes are given only for firm matches.

d_call: NA
v_call: TRBV6-5
cdr3_aa: CASSQTASGNTIYF

d_call: TRBD1
v_call: TRBV6-1
cdr3_aa: CASSEFDRGEQFF

d_call: NA
v_call: TRBV6-1
cdr3_aa: CASSDVAGRGTEAFF

d_call: NA
v_call: TRBV9
cdr3_aa: CASSPGGTPNYGYTF

d_call: NA
v_call: TRBV2
cdr3_aa: CASILGVWGNGNTEAFF

d_call: NA
v_call: TRBV2
cdr3_aa: CASSAQTDAFF

d_call: NA
v_call: TRBV21-1
cdr3_aa: CASSPIPGQGNYGYTF

d_call: TRBD1
v_call: TRBV27
cdr3_aa: CASSLKPGGFINQPQHF

d_call: TRBD2
v_call: TRBV6-1
cdr3_aa: CASSGTLKRGYNEQFF

d_call: NA
v_call: TRBV19
cdr3_aa: CASSARVSAHSNQPQHF

d_call: NA
v_call: TRBV6-4
cdr3_aa: CASSDSYISGANVLTF

d_call: TRBD1
v_call: TRBV5-1
cdr3_aa: CASSFQGVGQGLSSGANVLTF

d_call: NA
v_call: TRBV7-9
cdr3_aa: CASSLLPSSDSPLHF

d_call: NA
v_call: TRBV2
cdr3_aa: CASSEGQGRYGYTF

d_call: NA
v_call: TRBV30
cdr3_aa: CAWSAGNLNEKLFF

d_call: NA
v_call: TRBV2
cdr3_aa: CASSQMGNQPQHF

d_call: NA
v_call: TRBV6-1
cdr3_aa: CASSETPGRPQHF

d_call: NA
v_call: TRBV6-1
cdr3_aa: CASSDLPSGNTIYF

d_call: TRBD1
v_call: TRBV6-5
cdr3_aa: CASSYSGQGGTFF

d_call: NA
v_call: TRBV18
cdr3_aa: CASSPLKGSHSTEAFF

d_call: NA
v_call: TRBV6-6
cdr3_aa: CASSRPGQGATGNTIYF

d_call: NA
v_call: TRBV28
cdr3_aa: CASSFQLRDTQYF

d_call: TRBD1
v_call: TRBV6-4
cdr3_aa: CANEGDRRGETQYF

d_call: TRBD2
v_call: TRBV18
cdr3_aa: CASSTIAGGLGNEQFF

d_call: NA
v_call: TRBV10-3
cdr3_aa: CAISGRKENQPQHF

d_call: NA
v_call: TRBV18
cdr3_aa: CASSPEVGANEKLFF